The TCR beta chain described here comes from a study of blood T cell repertoires in COVID-19. Study context: Samples representing acute and convalescent COVID-19 were sourced from the United States, Italy and Spain. PBMCs, B-cell-depleted T cells, or T cells were the source of the cDNA or gDNA that made up the material.

Original analysis: Amplified reference gene primers provided the basis for estimating nucleated cell counts. Only in-frame clones appear in the TCRdb table, and some are missing; sequencing was by immunoSEQ multiplex PCR. That table supplies the V and J calls and clone size; D and trimming were determined from the DNA. The data show roughly 76,000 clones, with approximately 90% seen just once and about 5% held by the top ten. Sequenced material: peripheral blood. This receptor was identified in a woman aged 55-69 years with active COVID-19.

CDR3 sequence: CASSQERLADEQKYEQYF. For the CDR3, the DNA is TGCGCCAGCAGCCAAGAAAGGCTAGCGGATGAACAGAAATACGAGCAGTACTTC. The genes are TRBV4-1 and TRBJ2-7; 7 bases map to TRBD2. The ends lost 0 bases at V and 4 bases at J; junction bases unmatched: 15. This CDR3 is 18 amino acids long. Per the germline V gene, CDR1 is MGHRA and CDR2 is YSYEKL.